These 21 T cell receptor beta chains were sequenced from one sample in a study of blood T cells in healthy people across ages. A sample-barcoded 5' primer and a J-beta primer mix were used in a second PCR of roughly 7 to 11 cycles. TCRdb redid the calling of the 5' RACE reads with MiXCR, one entry per CDR3 protein. Of about 1,600,000 distinct CDR3 sequences listed, roughly 45% are singletons. Sample: blood. Every receptor here comes from a woman aged 18-29 years in good health.

This clonotype has only a few counts. This chain uses TRBV12-3 or TRBV12-4 with TRBJ2-3, with TRBD2 identical over 12 bases. The CDR3 has 17 residues. The V and J ends lost 3 bases and 2 bases, in that order; junction bases with no gene match: 6. CDR3 coding DNA: TGTGCCAGCAGTTTCCAACTAGCGGGAGGTTCCACAGATACGCAGTATTTT. Residues: CASSFQLAGGSTDTQYF.

This clonotype was detected a few times. In DNA, the CDR3 is TGTGCCGAAAACGGGGCTCAGGGGGCGAACACCGGGGAGCTGTTTTTT. Encoded protein: CAENGAQGANTGELFF. This sequence joins TRBV21-1 and TRBJ2-2; the listed D gene, TRBD1, was not tested against the DNA. TRBV21-1 is noted as a pseudogene. The CDR3 runs to 16 residues.

This clonotype was found a few times. V gene TRBV29-1 combines with J gene TRBJ1-2, with D unclear. The V and J ends lost 2 bases and 4 bases respectively, with 5 bases between them. The CDR3 covers 11 residues. Germline V CDR1 and CDR2: SQVTM, ANQGSEA. As DNA, the CDR3 is TGCAGCGTTGAACGGCCCTATGGCTACACCTTC. Protein: CSVERPYGYTF.

The CDR3 sequence: CASSSVGEETQYF. CDR3 in DNA: TGTGCCAGCAGCTCAGTGGGCGAAGAGACCCAGTACTTC. The genes are TRBV7-2 and TRBJ2-5; D not resolved. Trimming removed 4 bases from V and 3 bases from J, with 9 bases in between. Germline V CDR1 and CDR2: SGHTA, FQGNSA. CDR3 length: 13 amino acids.

The V gene is TRBV6-1, the J gene TRBJ1-4; no clear D. The germline V gene encodes CDR1 MNHNS and CDR2 SASEGT. The CDR3 is 14 amino acids. V gave up 7 bases and J gave up 5 bases, with 14 bases separating them. The CDR3 DNA is TGTGCCAGCACGGACGGGCCGTTGAATGAAAAACTGTTTTTT. Residues: CASTDGPLNEKLFF.

This clonotype appeared a few times. V is TRBV5-1 and J is TRBJ2-7; TRBD1 matches at 8 bases. The CDR3 is 13 residues long. V dropped 7 bases and J dropped 6; count of bases not matched to a gene: 9. Germline V gene sequence: CDR1 SGHRS, CDR2 YFSETQ. The CDR3 region is CASGGPGGFEQYF. The CDR3 DNA is TGCGCCAGCGGCGGGCCAGGGGGCTTCGAGCAGTACTTC.

In this sample, this clonotype turned up a few times. V gene TRBV28 combines with J gene TRBJ2-7; D is undetermined. Trimming shortened V by 6 bases and J by 3 bases, and 6 bases separated the two germline ends. The germline V gene has CDR1 MDHEN and CDR2 SYDVKM. CDR3 length equals 11 residues. The CDR3 DNA follows: TGTGCCAGCAGGGGATTCTACGAGCAGTACTTC. It yields the protein CASRGFYEQYF.

In its sample, this clonotype was seen a few times. The V call is TRBV6-1, the J call TRBJ1-6; perhaps TRBD1 as D (5 bases). This CDR3 has 13 residues. V lost 6 bases, J lost 8 bases, and 11 bases lay in between. In germline, CDR1 is MNHNS, CDR2 SASEGT. This CDR3 is CASSPGIDSPLHF. CDR3 bases: TGTGCCAGCAGCCCAGGGATTGATTCACCCCTCCACTTT.

This chain links TRBV12-3 or TRBV12-4 with TRBJ2-1, with 10 nucleotides matching TRBD2. TRBJ2-7 explains the end of the DNA better; the J call may be wrong. The CDR3 contains 19 residues. The CDR3 is CAIEGTGLADWNSYNEQYF. The CDR3, as DNA: TGTGCCATCGAAGGGACAGGACTAGCGGACTGGAACTCCTACAATGAGCAGTACTTC.

About this clonotype itself: Relative to the germline gene, one junction end is altered; a read error may explain this. The V and J genes are TRBV12-3 or TRBV12-4 and TRBJ2-3; weak D call: TRBD2 (6 bases). The CDR3 totals 14 residues. The CDR3 region has the DNA TGTGCCGGCAGCCCGGGGGAGTGGGCAGATACGCAGTATTTT. Its translation: CAGSPGEWADTQYF.

This clonotype occurred a few times. This chain connects TRBV5-1 to TRBJ2-7; no clear D. This CDR3 is 16 amino acids long. V was cut by 0 bases and J by 0 bases, with 13 bases left in between. Germline V gene sequence: CDR1 SGHRS, CDR2 YFSETQ. In DNA, the CDR3 is TGCGCCAGCAGCTTGGGACCCACCCGCGACTCCTACGAGCAGTACTTC. Its protein product is CASSLGPTRDSYEQYF.

This rearrangement joins TRBV9 to TRBJ1-1, with TRBD1 as a possible D gene (5 bases). V shed 2 bases and J shed 4 bases, with 18 bases lying between them. Germline V gives CDR1 SGDLS, CDR2 YYNGEE. The CDR3 covers 16 residues. CDR3 DNA sequence: TGTGCCAGCAGCGTGGAAGGGGCCAAGGTTTCCACTGAAGCTTTCTTT. Protein: CASSVEGAKVSTEAFF.

This clonotype was seen a few times. The chain is built from TRBV27 and TRBJ1-6; a weak D match, TRBD1 (5 bases). The length of the CDR3 is 16 residues. Germline loops: CDR1 MNHEY, CDR2 SMNVEV (reference sequence). V gave up 2 bases and J gave up 7 bases, with 15 bases separating them. The chain's CDR3 is CASSLVVGGVNSPLHF. DNA of the CDR3: TGTGCCAGCAGTTTAGTGGTTGGGGGGGTGAATTCACCCCTCCACTTT.

The V and J genes are TRBV4-1 and TRBJ1-1, with 10 positions matching TRBD1. V lost 4 bases, J lost 10 bases, and 15 bases stayed unmatched. The CDR3 is 16 amino acids. Germline V CDR1 and CDR2: MGHRA, YSYEKL. This chain's CDR3 is CASSRRPSGQGGVAFF. For the CDR3, the DNA is TGCGCCAGCAGCCGCCGCCCGTCCGGACAGGGGGGAGTAGCTTTCTTT.

This sequence joins TRBV6-5 and TRBJ2-7; 10 nucleotides match TRBD1. The V and J ends lost 2 bases and 7 bases, in that order; junction bases with no gene match: 8. The CDR3 extends over 15 amino acids. In germline, CDR1 is MNHEY, CDR2 SVGAGI. The DNA of the CDR3 is TGTGCCAGCAGTTACCCGGGACAGGGGATAAGGGAGCAGTACTTC. It is translated as CASSYPGQGIREQYF.

CDR3 coding DNA: TGTGCCAGCAGGGGAGCTCGTCGCTACACCTTC. It codes for CASRGARRYTF. V is TRBV2 and J is TRBJ1-2, with D unresolved. The CDR3 loop spans 11 amino acids. Germline V CDR1 and CDR2: SNHLY, FYNNEI. V was shortened by 6 bases and J by 9 bases, with 11 bases between the two germline ends.

This clonotype was observed once. The CDR3 nucleotides are TGTGCCAGCAGTCCCCCTGGGCTTTCTGGGGCCAACGTCCTGACTTTC. It encodes CASSPPGLSGANVLTF. This chain uses TRBV27 with TRBJ2-6; D remains ambiguous. Trimming took 5 bases from V and 1 from J, leaving 12 bases between them. Germline CDR1 is MNHEY and CDR2 is SMNVEV (reference sequence). This CDR3 has 16 residues.

V gene TRBV28 combines with J gene TRBJ1-2; D gene unclear. CDR3 length equals 10 residues. With 5 bases removed from V and 9 bases from J, the gap between germline ends came to 7 bases. Per germline, CDR1 MDHEN and CDR2 SYDVKM. The CDR3 sequence: CASSQGRYTF. The DNA for the CDR3 is TGTGCCAGCAGTCAAGGGCGCTACACCTTC.

This chain links TRBV6-2 or TRBV6-3 with TRBJ2-7, with 13 bases identical to TRBD2. V lost 4 bases to trimming and J lost 1 base; unmatched junction nucleotides: 13. CDR3 length: 19 amino acids. Germline V gene lookup returns CDR1 MNHEY and CDR2 SVGEGT. This CDR3 is CASSSSPTSGGVFSYEQYF. For the CDR3, the DNA is TGTGCCAGCAGTTCCTCCCCAACTAGCGGGGGGGTCTTTTCCTACGAGCAGTACTTC.

This clonotype appeared a few times. V and J are TRBV20-1 and TRBJ2-1, with D perhaps TRBD2 (6 bases). V was clipped by 4 bases and J by 4 bases, with 14 bases between them. Germline CDR1 and CDR2: DFQATT and SNEGSKA (reference sequence). The CDR3 consists of 14 residues. CDR3 protein: CSATRDSTYNEQFF. Written as DNA, the CDR3 is TGCAGTGCTACCCGGGACTCCACATACAATGAGCAGTTCTTC.

The CDR3: CASSSPLADNEQFF. CDR3 coding DNA: TGTGCCAGCAGCTCCCCGCTAGCCGACAATGAGCAGTTCTTC. The chain couples TRBV7-2 to TRBJ2-1, with D perhaps TRBD2 (5 bases). The CDR3 covers 14 residues. The V end lost 4 bases, the J end lost 5 bases, and 12 bases lay between the germline ends. Per germline, CDR1 SGHTA and CDR2 FQGNSA.